This T cell receptor beta chain was documented in a study of blood T cell repertoires in COVID-19. The CDR3 has 15 amino acids. Germline V gives CDR1 MNHEY, CDR2 SVGAGI. Trimming cost V 0 bases and J 2 bases, with 8 bases left between them. The assay was immunoSEQ multiplex PCR, and TCRdb's table has in-frame clones only and misses some. The sample has 100,000 to 150,000 clones, 80% to 90% seen once; the top ten hold 18%. The genes are TRBV6-5 and TRBJ1-3; D call uncertain. The clonotype originates from a man aged 50-60 years with active or convalescent COVID-19. Sequenced: peripheral blood. CDR3 bases: TGTGCCAGCAGTTACTCTAACTTAGCTGGAAACACCATATATTTT. It encodes CASSYSNLAGNTIYF.